Sequencing of this T cell receptor (beta chain) was carried out in a study of blood T cell repertoires in COVID-19. About the study: The United States, Italy and Spain were the sources of the acute and convalescent COVID-19 samples. T cells, B-cell-depleted T cells, or PBMCs supplied cDNA or gDNA.

Source study methods: Researchers report that nucleated cell counts were estimated from reference gene primer amplification. Profiled with immunoSEQ multiplex PCR; TCRdb holds only in-frame clones, not every one. V and J calls plus clone size are reproduced from that table; the DNA served to infer D and trimming. The table includes about 310,000 clones, roughly 91% detected once. CDR3 length: 19 amino acids. V was shortened by 5 bases and J by 0 bases, with 20 bases between the two germline ends. Germline CDR1 reads SGHTA; CDR2 reads FQGTGA. This rearrangement joins TRBV7-3 to TRBJ2-6; possible D gene TRBD2, 6 bases. The origin of this receptor is a man aged 50 or older with active or convalescent COVID-19. The sequenced sample consisted of peripheral blood. DNA of the CDR3: TGTGCCAGCAGCCCGGACGGGAGCGATTTCTTCTCTGGGGCCAACGTCCTGACTTTC. This gives the protein CASSPDGSDFFSGANVLTF.